This T cell receptor beta chain was recovered during a study of CD8+CD57+ T cells in acquired aplastic anemia. TCR beta VDJ and CDR3 profiles were obtained from a genomic DNA template. MiXCR, applied by TCRdb to the reads, yields one record per CDR3 protein. The data show about 210,000 distinct CDR3 sequences, approximately 35% seen once. CDR3 length: 14 residues. The V gene's germline CDR1 is LGHDT and CDR2 YNNKEL (reference sequence). Trimming removed 6 bases at V and 0 bases at J, with 9 bases between. The sequence derives from a human donor in good health, serving as a control. The chain has TRBV3-1 and TRBJ1-3; D unresolved. The source material was sorted CD4+, CD8+, or CD8+CD57+ T cells (not recorded which) from PBMCs. CDR3 sequence: CASRQSYSGNTIYF. The CDR3 region has the DNA TGTGCCAGCAGACAGAGCTACTCTGGAAACACCATATATTTT.